This TCR beta chain was captured by sequencing in a study of STAT5B mutations in CD4+ large granular lymphocyte leukemia. Notes on the study in general: Compared with healthy controls (2/35), patient top clones favored TRBV06 (8/27).

Deletions cut 4 bases from V and 2 bases from J, with 11 bases between. The CDR3 sequence is 13 residues long. Per the germline V gene, CDR1 is GTSNPN and CDR2 is SVGIG (reference sequence). As for this clone: Its specificity is not known.

Assay used: immunoSEQ multiplex PCR; TCRdb lists only in-frame clones, some missing. The table shows under 35,000 clones, with 65% to 85% occurring only once. This chain uses TRBV30 with TRBJ1-1; unclear D gene. This receptor was taken from a human donor in good health. Sequencing used CD4+ T cells from blood buffy coats. The CDR3 spells CAWIPMANTEAFF. The CDR3 nucleotides are TGTGCCTGGATCCCGATGGCTAACACTGAAGCTTTCTTT.